These 19 T cell receptor beta chains share one sample of origin, sequenced in a study of T cells in Graves' hyperthyroidism and ophthalmopathy. RNA transcripts gave rise to amplified TCR beta CDR3 regions. Researchers ran a first-round RT-PCR on the TCR CDR3 using the HTBI primer set. TCRdb reprocessed the multiplex PCR reads via MiXCR and lists one record per CDR3 protein. The data contain 700,000 or so distinct CDR3 sequences, around 15% of them singletons. The material sequenced was blood. The receptors originated from a man younger than 35 with Graves' hyperthyroidism.

The rearrangement joins TRBV9 to TRBJ2-2; TRBD2 matches 11 bases. Per the germline V gene, CDR1 is SGDLS and CDR2 is YYNGEE. The V and J ends lost 4 bases and 7 bases, in that order; junction bases with no gene match: 6. The CDR3 length is 15 residues. The CDR3 here is CASSSGLAVVGELFF. CDR3 DNA sequence: TGTGCCAGCAGCTCGGGACTAGCGGTTGTCGGGGAGCTGTTTTTT.

The chain combines TRBV11-2 with TRBJ1-6; maybe TRBD1 (5 bases). From germline, CDR1 is SGHAT and CDR2 FQNNGV. Trimming removed 4 bases at V and 4 bases at J, with 14 bases between. This CDR3 has 16 amino acids. DNA of the CDR3: TGTGCCAGCAGCTCTCTCAGGGAGGGGTATAATTCACCCCTCCACTTT. Encoded protein: CASSSLREGYNSPLHF.

The rearrangement joins TRBV6-1 to TRBJ2-1; TRBD1 might be the D (6 bases). The CDR3 runs 14 residues. V lost 10 bases and J 5 bases, leaving 18 bases between the germline ends. Germline values: CDR1 MNHNS, CDR2 SASEGT. DNA for the CDR3: TGTGCCATTCAGGGGACCCTATCTCACAATGAGCAGTTCTTC. Amino acid sequence: CAIQGTLSHNEQFF.

This clonotype was counted many times. This rearrangement joins TRBV11-2 to TRBJ1-2, with 8 positions matching TRBD1. The CDR3 consists of 14 residues. From germline, CDR1 is SGHAT and CDR2 FQNNGV. V shed 5 bases and J 5 bases; nucleotides not matched to a gene: 7. CDR3 loop: CASSEGQETYGYTF. CDR3 coding DNA: TGTGCCAGCAGCGAGGGACAGGAAACTTATGGCTACACCTTC.

The V gene is TRBV4-2, the J gene TRBJ2-2, with D possibly being TRBD2 (5 bases). Germline V lookup: CDR1 LGHNA, CDR2 YNFKEQ. Trimming shortened V by 7 bases and J by 0 bases, and 15 bases separated the two germline ends. CDR3 length: 16 amino acids. This chain's CDR3 is CASTPRERTNTGELFF. The CDR3 DNA is TGTGCCAGCACTCCAAGGGAGCGGACGAACACCGGGGAGCTGTTTTTT.

This clonotype occurred a few times. This chain connects TRBV7-3 to TRBJ2-2, with a possible D match to TRBD2 (6 bases). This CDR3 comprises 19 residues. Trimming took 5 bases from V and 4 from J, leaving 26 bases between them. The germline V gene has CDR1 SGHTA and CDR2 FQGTGA. The CDR3 DNA reads as TGTGCCAGCAGCCCCCTCGGGGTCGGGGAGGAGGTTACCACCGGGGAGCTGTTTTTT. Its protein is CASSPLGVGEEVTTGELFF.

The chain recombines TRBV4-1 with TRBJ2-5, with TRBD2 matching over 8 bases. With 5 bases clipped from V and 1 base from J, the junction kept 6 bases outside the gene matches. Germline lookup yields CDR1 MGHRA and CDR2 YSYEKL. The CDR3 extends over 15 amino acids. The CDR3 coding sequence is TGCGCCAGCAGCAACCGTGCGGGAGGCCAAGAGACCCAGTACTTC. Its protein product is CASSNRAGGQETQYF.

The table lists this clonotype with many counts. The rearrangement links TRBV12-3 or TRBV12-4 to TRBJ2-6; D perhaps matches TRBD2 (6 bases). Trimming shortened V by 5 bases and J by 2 bases, and 13 bases separated the two germline ends. The CDR3 extends over 16 amino acids. The CDR3 loop reads CASSKTGAAGANVLTF. The CDR3 DNA reads as TGTGCCAGCAGTAAAACGGGAGCGGCTGGGGCCAACGTCCTGACTTTC.

This clonotype was found many times. The CDR3 loop is CASSSYGTSGKETQYF. The CDR3 nucleotides read TGTGCCAGCAGTTCGTATGGGACTAGCGGCAAAGAGACCCAGTACTTC. The V gene is TRBV28, the J gene TRBJ2-5; 11 bases line up with TRBD2. The germline V gene has CDR1 MDHEN and CDR2 SYDVKM. J lost 3 bases, V lost 4 bases, and 7 bases had no gene match. CDR3 length equals 16 residues.

In its sample, this clonotype was seen many times. CDR3 sequence (DNA): TGTGCCAGCAGTGCCCCGATCTCTAGCGGGACAAGCAAAGGTCGGGATACGCAGTATTTT. The encoded protein is CASSAPISSGTSKGRDTQYF. V is TRBV2 and J is TRBJ2-3, with 9 bases lining up with TRBD2. Germline V CDR1 and CDR2: SNHLY, FYNNEI. This CDR3 has 20 amino acids. Trimming cost V 4 bases and J 6 bases; bases outside gene matches: 23.

This clonotype was counted ten times or more. CDR3 amino acids: CAIRGIEGSYNEQFF. In nucleotides, the CDR3 is TGTGCCATCAGGGGTATTGAGGGCTCCTACAATGAGCAGTTCTTC. This rearrangement joins TRBV10-3 to TRBJ2-1; possible D gene TRBD2, 5 bases. The germline V gene has CDR1 ENHRY and CDR2 SYGVKD. V gave up 6 bases and J gave up 0 bases, with 12 bases separating them. This CDR3 is 15 amino acids long.

This clonotype was found many times. V usage is TRBV6-2 or TRBV6-3 and J usage is TRBJ2-1; 8 bases map to TRBD1. The germline CDR1 and CDR2 sequences are MNHEY and SVGEGT. V lost 5 bases and J lost 7; bases outside the gene matches: 13. The CDR3 has 16 residues. The chain's CDR3 is CASSLLGTGPGNEQFF. The CDR3 bases are TGTGCCAGCAGTCTTTTAGGGACAGGCCCTGGGAATGAGCAGTTCTTC.

This clonotype has just a few counts. This may be a read error, as it is one base from a much larger clone. The chain joins TRBV12-3 or TRBV12-4 to TRBJ2-5, with D hard to call. The CDR3 has 13 amino acids. The V end was cut by 7 bases, the J end by 3 bases, with 12 bases between. The CDR3 loop reads CASNSGRKETQYF. In nucleotides, the CDR3 is TGTGCCAGCAATTCCGGTCGGAAAGAGACCCAGTACTTC.

This clonotype was detected many times. The chain recombines TRBV5-1 with TRBJ1-4, with D perhaps matching TRBD1 (6 bases). The length of the CDR3 is 14 residues. V was shortened by 4 bases and J by 7 bases, with 14 bases between the two germline ends. From germline, CDR1 is SGHRS and CDR2 YFSETQ. The CDR3 DNA is TGCGCCAGCAGCCACAGGGAAGGCGGTGAAAAACTGTTTTTT. Translated, it gives CASSHREGGEKLFF.

This clonotype was counted ten times or more. The V and J genes are TRBV2 and TRBJ2-3; possibly TRBD2 for D (5 bases). V gave up 10 bases and J gave up 6 bases, with 20 bases separating them. The CDR3 has 14 residues. Germline V gene sequence: CDR1 SNHLY, CDR2 FYNNEI. The CDR3 DNA sequence: TGTGCCACCACGAGCGGCCCCCCCTCGGATACGCAGTATTTT. Amino acids: CATTSGPPSDTQYF.

Ten or more counts support this clonotype. The chain joins TRBV6-1 to TRBJ2-7, with D unclear. This CDR3 contains 13 residues. Germline loops: CDR1 MNHNS, CDR2 SASEGT. Trimming left V 6 bases short and J 2 bases short, with 11 bases between. The CDR3 DNA reads TGTGCCAGCAGAAGGACCTTAGCCTACGAGCAGTACTTC. Translated, it gives CASRRTLAYEQYF.

This clonotype was seen more than once but under ten times. The chain couples TRBV3-1 to TRBJ2-1; TRBD2 agrees at 10 bases. The V gene's germline CDR1 is LGHDT and CDR2 YNNKEL (reference sequence). CDR3 size: 18 residues. V was clipped by 1 base and J by 7 bases; unmatched bases: 13. CDR3 nucleotide sequence: TGTGCCAGCAGCCAAGGCCCTCAAGCTAGCGGGAGAGTGAATGAGCAGTTCTTC. It yields the protein CASSQGPQASGRVNEQFF.

This clonotype was seen a few times. The rearrangement links TRBV6-1 to TRBJ2-7, with D hard to call. The CDR3 covers 14 residues. The V and J ends lost 5 bases and 0 bases respectively, with 11 bases between them. Germline lookup yields CDR1 MNHNS and CDR2 SASEGT. The CDR3 reads CASSSPLNSYEQYF. For the CDR3, the DNA is TGTGCCAGCAGTTCCCCGCTAAACTCCTACGAGCAGTACTTC.

This clonotype has more than one count but fewer than ten. The rearrangement links TRBV28 to TRBJ2-2; a possible D gene is TRBD2 (5 bases). With 5 bases removed from V and 6 bases from J, the gap between germline ends came to 19 bases. Germline V CDR1 and CDR2: MDHEN, SYDVKM. The CDR3 covers 16 residues. The DNA of the CDR3 is TGTGCCAGCAGTGCCATGCCCTCTAGCCACCCCGGGGAGCTGTTTTTT. Protein: CASSAMPSSHPGELFF.